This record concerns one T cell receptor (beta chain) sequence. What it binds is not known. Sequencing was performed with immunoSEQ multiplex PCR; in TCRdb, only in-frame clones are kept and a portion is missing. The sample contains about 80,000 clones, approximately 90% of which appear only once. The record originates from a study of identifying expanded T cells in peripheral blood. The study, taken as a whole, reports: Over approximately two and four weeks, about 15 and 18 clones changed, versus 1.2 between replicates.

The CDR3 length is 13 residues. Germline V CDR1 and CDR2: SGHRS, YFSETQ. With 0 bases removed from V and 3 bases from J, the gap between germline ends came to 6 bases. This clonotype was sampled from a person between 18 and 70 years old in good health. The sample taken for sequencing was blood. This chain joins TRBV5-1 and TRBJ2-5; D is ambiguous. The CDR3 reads CASSLAVEETQYF. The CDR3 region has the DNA TGCGCCAGCAGCTTGGCGGTAGAAGAGACCCAGTACTTC.